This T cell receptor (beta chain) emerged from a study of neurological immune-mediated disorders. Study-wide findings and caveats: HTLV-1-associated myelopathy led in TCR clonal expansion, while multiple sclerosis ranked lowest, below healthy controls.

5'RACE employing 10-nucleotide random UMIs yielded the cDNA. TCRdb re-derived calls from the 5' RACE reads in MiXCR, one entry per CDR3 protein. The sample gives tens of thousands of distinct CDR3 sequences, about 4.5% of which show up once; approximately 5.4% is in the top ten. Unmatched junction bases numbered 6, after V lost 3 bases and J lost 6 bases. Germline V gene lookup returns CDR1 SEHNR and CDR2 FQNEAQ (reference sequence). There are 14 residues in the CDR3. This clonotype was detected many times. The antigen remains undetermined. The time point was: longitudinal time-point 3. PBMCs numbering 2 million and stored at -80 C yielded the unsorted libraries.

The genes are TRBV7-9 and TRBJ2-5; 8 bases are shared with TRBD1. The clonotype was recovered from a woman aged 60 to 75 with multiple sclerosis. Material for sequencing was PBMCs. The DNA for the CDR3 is TGTGCCAGCAGCTTCAGGACAGGGTGGAAGACCCAGTACTTC. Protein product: CASSFRTGWKTQYF.